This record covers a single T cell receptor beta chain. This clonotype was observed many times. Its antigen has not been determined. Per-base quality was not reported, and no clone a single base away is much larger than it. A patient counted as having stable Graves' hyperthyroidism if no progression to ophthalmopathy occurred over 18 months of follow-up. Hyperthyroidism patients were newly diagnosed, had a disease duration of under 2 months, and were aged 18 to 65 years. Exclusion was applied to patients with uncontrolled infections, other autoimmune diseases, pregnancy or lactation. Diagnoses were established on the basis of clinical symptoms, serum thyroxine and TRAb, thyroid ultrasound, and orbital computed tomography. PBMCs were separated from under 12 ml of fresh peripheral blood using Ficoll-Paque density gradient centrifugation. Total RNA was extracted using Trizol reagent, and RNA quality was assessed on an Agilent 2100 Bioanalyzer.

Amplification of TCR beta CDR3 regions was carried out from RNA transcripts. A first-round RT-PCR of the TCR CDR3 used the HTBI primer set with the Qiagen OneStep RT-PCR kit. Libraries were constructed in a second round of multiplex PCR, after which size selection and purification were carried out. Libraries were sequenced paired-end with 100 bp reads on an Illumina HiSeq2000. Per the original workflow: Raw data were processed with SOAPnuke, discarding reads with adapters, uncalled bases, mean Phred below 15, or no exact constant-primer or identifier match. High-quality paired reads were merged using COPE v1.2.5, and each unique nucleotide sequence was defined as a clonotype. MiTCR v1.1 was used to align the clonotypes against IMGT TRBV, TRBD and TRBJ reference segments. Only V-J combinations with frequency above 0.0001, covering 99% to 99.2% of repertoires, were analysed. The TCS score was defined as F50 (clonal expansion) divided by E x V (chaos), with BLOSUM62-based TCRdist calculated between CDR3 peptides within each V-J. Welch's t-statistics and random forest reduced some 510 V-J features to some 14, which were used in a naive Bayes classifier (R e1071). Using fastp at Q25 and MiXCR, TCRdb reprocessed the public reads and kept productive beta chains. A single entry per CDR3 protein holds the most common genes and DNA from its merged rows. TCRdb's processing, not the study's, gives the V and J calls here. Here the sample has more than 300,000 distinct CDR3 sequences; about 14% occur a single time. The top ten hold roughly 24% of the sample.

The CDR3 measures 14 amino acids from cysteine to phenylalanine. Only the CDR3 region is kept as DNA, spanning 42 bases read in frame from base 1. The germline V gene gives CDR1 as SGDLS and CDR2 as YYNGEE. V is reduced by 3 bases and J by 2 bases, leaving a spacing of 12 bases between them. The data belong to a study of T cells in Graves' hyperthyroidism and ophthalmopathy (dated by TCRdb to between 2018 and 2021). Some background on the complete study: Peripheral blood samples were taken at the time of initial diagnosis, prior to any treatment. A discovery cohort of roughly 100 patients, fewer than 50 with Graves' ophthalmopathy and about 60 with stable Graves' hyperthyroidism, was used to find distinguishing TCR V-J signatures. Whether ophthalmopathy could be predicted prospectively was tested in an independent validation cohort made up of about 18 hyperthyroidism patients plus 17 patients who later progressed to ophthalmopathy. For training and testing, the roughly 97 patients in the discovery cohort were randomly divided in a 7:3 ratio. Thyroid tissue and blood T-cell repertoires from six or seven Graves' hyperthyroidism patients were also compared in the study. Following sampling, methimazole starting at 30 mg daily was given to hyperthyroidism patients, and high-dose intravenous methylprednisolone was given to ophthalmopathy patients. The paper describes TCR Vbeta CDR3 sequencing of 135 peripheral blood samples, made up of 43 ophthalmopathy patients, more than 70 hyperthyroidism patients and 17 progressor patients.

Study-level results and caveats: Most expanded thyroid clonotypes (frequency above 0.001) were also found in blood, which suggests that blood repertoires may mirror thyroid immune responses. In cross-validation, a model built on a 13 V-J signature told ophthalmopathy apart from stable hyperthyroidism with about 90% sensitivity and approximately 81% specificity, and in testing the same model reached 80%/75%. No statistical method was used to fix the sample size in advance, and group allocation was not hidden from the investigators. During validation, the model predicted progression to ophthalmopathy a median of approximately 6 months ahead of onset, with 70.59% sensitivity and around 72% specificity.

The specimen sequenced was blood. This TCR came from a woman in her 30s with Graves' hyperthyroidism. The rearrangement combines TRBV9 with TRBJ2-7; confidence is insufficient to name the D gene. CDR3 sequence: CASSESQNAYEQYF. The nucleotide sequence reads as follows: TGTGCCAGCAGCGAGTCCCAAAACGCCTACGAGCAGTACTTC.